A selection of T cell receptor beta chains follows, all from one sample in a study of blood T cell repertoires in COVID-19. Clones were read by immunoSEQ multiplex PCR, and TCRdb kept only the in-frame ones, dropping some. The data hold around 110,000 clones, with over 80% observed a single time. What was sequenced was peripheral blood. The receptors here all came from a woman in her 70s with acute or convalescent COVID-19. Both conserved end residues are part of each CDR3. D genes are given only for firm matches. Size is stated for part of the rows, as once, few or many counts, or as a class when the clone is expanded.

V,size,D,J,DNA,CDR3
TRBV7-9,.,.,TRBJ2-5,TGTGCCAGCAGCATTACAGGAGACCAAGAGACCCAGTACTTC,CASSITGDQETQYF
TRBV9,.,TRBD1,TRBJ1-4,TGTGCCAGCAGCATCGGACAGGGGGCAACTAATGAAAAACTGTTTTTT,CASSIGQGATNEKLFF
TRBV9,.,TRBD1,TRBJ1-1,TGTGCCAGCAGCGTAGCTGGGGACAGGGGGACTGAGAACACTGAAGCTTTCTTT,CASSVAGDRGTENTEAFF
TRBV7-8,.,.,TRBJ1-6,TGTGCCAGCAGCTTAGCAGGACAGTGGAGCTCCTATAATTCACCCCTCCACTTT,CASSLAGQWSSYNSPLHF
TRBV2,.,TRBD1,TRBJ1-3,TGTGCCAGCAGTGAAGTAGGAGTGGACAGGTCTGGAAACACCATATATTTT,CASSEVGVDRSGNTIYF
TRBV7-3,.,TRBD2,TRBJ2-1,TGTGCCAGCAGCTTAGGACTAGCGGACACATACAATGAGCAGTTCTTC,CASSLGLADTYNEQFF
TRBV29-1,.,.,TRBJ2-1,TGCAGCCTCCTACCTTTAACCGGGACTCAAAAGCAGTTCTTC,CSLLPLTGTQKQFF
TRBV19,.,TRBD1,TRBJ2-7,TGTGCCAGTAGTACCGGACAGGGACGCTACGAGCAGTACTTC,CASSTGQGRYEQYF
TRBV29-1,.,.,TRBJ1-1,TGCAGCGTTGCGATCTCAGGCACTGAAGCTTTCTTT,CSVAISGTEAFF
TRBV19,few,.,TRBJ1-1,TGTGCCAGTAGTCCCTACACCGGGAGTTTAACTGAAGCTTTCTTT,CASSPYTGSLTEAFF
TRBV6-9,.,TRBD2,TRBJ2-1,TGTGCCAGCAGTTATTCGAATGTCCTGGGACTAGCGGGGGGGTCCAACCTCTACAATGAGCAGTTCTTC,CASSYSNVLGLAGGSNLYNEQFF
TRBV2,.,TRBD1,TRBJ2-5,TGTGCCAGCAGTGAATGGGGAACAGGGGTTAGAGAGACCCAGTACTTC,CASSEWGTGVRETQYF
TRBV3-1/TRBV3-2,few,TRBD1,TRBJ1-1,TGTGCCAGCAGCCAAGTTCACAGGGGGTCTGAAGCTTTCTTT,CASSQVHRGSEAFF
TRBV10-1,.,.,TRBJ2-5,TGCGCCAGCAGCCTAAGGGGGACTATATGCCAAGAGACCCAGTACTTC,CASSLRGTICQETQYF
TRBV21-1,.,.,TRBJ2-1,TGTGCCAGCAGCAACCCTCCAGGCTCCTACAATGAGCAGTTCTTC,CASSNPPGSYNEQFF
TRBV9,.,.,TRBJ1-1,TGTGCCAGCAGCGTAGCAGGGCCCAACACTGAAGCTTTCTTT,CASSVAGPNTEAFF
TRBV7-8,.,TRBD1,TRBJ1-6,TGTGCCAGCAGCTCCGTCCTCAGGGGGCAATCACCCCTCCACTTT,CASSSVLRGQSPLHF
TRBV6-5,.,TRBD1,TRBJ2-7,TGTGCCAGCTCCGAGGGGACAGCCTACGAGCAGTACTTC,CASSEGTAYEQYF